This T cell receptor (beta chain) derives from a study of shared clonotypes between healthy human individuals. Study observations and caveats: The expectation was that sequencing depth would affect clonotype sharing among donors.

CD45RO negativity and positive selection for CCR7 defined naive CD8 cells, a population that excluded terminally differentiated effector memory CD45RA+ cells. Nashville, Tennessee was home to all donors, who were Caucasian adults. In the case of this clone: What it binds is not known.

The method was immunoSEQ multiplex PCR; TCRdb's version includes in-frame clones alone and lacks a portion of them. The sample contains approximately 650,000 clones, around 95% of which appear only once. The receptor comes from a woman aged 25 to 45 in good health. Material: naive CD8+ T cells sorted from blood.

CDR3 amino acids: CASSDPGLGTEAFF. The DNA for the CDR3 is TGCGCCAGCAGCGATCCAGGGCTCGGGACTGAAGCTTTCTTT. The chain couples TRBV5-1 to TRBJ1-1; tentatively, D is TRBD1 (5 bases). Trimming removed 4 bases at V and 5 bases at J, with 15 bases between. CDR3 size: 14 residues. From germline, CDR1 is SGHRS and CDR2 YFSETQ.